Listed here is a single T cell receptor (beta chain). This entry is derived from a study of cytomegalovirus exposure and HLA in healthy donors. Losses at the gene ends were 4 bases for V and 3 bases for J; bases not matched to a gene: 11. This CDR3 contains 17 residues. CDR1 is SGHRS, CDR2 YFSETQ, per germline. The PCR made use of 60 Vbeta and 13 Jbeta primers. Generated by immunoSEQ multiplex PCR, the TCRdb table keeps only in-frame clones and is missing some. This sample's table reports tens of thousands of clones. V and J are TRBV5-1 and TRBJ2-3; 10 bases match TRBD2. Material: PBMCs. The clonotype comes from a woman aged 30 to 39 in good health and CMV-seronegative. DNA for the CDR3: TGCGCCAGCAGCGTGGGGCTAGCGGGAGTAACTACAGATACGCAGTATTTT. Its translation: CASSVGLAGVTTDTQYF.